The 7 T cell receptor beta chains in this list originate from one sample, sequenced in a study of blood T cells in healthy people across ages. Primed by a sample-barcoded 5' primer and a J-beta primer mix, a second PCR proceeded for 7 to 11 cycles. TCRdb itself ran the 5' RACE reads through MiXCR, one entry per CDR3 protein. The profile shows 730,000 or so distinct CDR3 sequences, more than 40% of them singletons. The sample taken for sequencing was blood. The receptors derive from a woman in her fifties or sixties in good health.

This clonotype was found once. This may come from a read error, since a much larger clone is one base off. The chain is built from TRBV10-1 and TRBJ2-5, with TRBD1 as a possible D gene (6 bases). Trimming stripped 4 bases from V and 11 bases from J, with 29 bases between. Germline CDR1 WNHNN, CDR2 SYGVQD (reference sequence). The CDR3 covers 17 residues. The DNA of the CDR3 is TGCGCCAGCAGTGGGTCGGGGTCGGCAGGGGCCTTGGGGGAGCAGTACTTC. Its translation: CASSGSGSAGALGEQYF.

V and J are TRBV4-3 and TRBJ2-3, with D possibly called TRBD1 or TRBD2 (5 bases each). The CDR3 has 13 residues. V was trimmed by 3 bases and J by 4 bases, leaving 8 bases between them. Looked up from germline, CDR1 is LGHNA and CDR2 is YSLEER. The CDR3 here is CASSQLGADTQYF. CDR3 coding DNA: TGCGCCAGCAGCCAGCTGGGGGCAGATACGCAGTATTTT.

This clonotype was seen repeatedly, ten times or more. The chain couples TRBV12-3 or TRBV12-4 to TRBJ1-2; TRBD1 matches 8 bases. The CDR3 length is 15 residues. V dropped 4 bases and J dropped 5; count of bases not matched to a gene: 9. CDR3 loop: CASSYQDRVKYGYTF. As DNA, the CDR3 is TGTGCCAGCAGTTATCAGGACAGGGTGAAGTATGGCTACACCTTC.

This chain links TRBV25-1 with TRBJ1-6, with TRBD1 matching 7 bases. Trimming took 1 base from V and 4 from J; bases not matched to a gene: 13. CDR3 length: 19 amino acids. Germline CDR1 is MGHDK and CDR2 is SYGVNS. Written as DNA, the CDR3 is TGTGCCAGCAGTGAATTTACAGGGGAGCGGTGGCATTATAATTCACCCCTCCACTTT. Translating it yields CASSEFTGERWHYNSPLHF.

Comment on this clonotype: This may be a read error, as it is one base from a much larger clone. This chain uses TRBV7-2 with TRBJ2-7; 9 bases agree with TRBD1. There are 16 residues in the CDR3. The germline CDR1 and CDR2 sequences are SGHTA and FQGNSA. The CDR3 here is CASSLTGTGNSYKQYF. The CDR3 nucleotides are TGTGCCAGCAGCTTAACCGGGACAGGGAACTCCTACAAGCAGTACTTC.

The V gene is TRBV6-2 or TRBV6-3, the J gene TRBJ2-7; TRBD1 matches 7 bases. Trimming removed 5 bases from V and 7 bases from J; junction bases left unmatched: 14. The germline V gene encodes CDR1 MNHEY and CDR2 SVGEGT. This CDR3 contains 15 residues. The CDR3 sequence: CASSPGTVVPEEQYF. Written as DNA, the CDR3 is TGTGCCAGCAGTCCCGGGACAGTGGTCCCAGAAGAGCAGTACTTC.

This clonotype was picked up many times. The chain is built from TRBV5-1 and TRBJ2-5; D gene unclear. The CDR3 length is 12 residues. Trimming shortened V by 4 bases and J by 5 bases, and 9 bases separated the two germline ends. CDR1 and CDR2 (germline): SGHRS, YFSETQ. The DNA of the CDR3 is TGCGCCAGCAGCCCGGTTGGGGAGACCCAGTACTTC. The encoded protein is CASSPVGETQYF.